This TCR beta chain was obtained from a study of radiotherapy plus CTLA-4 blockade in lung cancer (dated by TCRdb to 2017 to 2018). Context from the whole study: Among enrolled patients, roughly 18% had an objective response and 25% to 40% reached disease control.

Library method: the immunoSEQ multiplex PCR assay. This immuneACCESS table, as held by TCRdb, lists in-frame sequences with V and J called but not all clones. Of the missing ones, under half trace to an unresolved V gene in checked studies; the others have no known cause. The table for this sample lists 50,000 to 65,000 clones; around 80% of them were counted only once. The top ten clones comprise 4% of the sample. What the research found in general, with its limitations: After treatment with radiotherapy and ipilimumab, TCR clones that originated in tumors expanded in peripheral blood. Increased serum interferon-beta after radiation, together with early dynamic changes in blood T cell clones, were reported to be the strongest predictors of response.

Focal radiation therapy combined with CTLA-4 blockade (ipilimumab) was tested in patients with chemo-refractory metastatic non-small-cell lung cancer. Concerning this clone: Its antigen target is currently unknown. No much larger clone exists at a distance of one base, and base qualities are not known.

This sample comprised peripheral blood, obtained from a patient treated with radiotherapy plus ipilimumab. The receptor comes from a human donor with non-small cell lung cancer who had a partial response to radiotherapy plus ipilimumab.

The nucleotide sequence is given as TGCGCCAGCAGCGGGGGGACTAGCCTCGATACGCAGTATTTT. Its translation is CASSGGTSLDTQYF. The rearranged segments are TRBV5-1 and TRBJ2-3, with 9 central nucleotides matching TRBD2. Compared with germline, V lacks 4 bases and J lacks 6 bases; bases without a gene match: 6. The germline V gene encodes CDR1 SGHRS and CDR2 YFSETQ. The CDR3 measures 14 amino acids from cysteine to phenylalanine. Only the CDR3 DNA stays, 42 bases, in frame from base 1.